A selection of T cell receptor beta chains follows, all from one sample in a study of blood T cell repertoires in COVID-19. Data came from immunoSEQ multiplex PCR; TCRdb stores just in-frame clones and leaves some out. This table has about 400,000 clones, around 89% appearing once. The sequencing sample was made of peripheral blood. Every receptor here comes from a man aged 40-49 years with acute or convalescent COVID-19. Both conserved end residues are part of each CDR3. The order of the fields is clone size, V gene, D gene, J gene, CDR3 DNA, CDR3 protein. The D gene is left open where the match is weak. Where a row states a size, it is once, few, many or the class of an expanded clone; other rows omit it.

clone_size: NA; v_call: TRBV4-1; d_call: TRBD2; j_call: TRBJ2-1; cdr3_nt: TGCGCCAGCAGCCAACAGGAAGGCGGGGGGACGGCGGATACCAAGCAGTTCTTC; cdr3_aa: CASSQQEGGGTADTKQFF
clone_size: NA; v_call: TRBV13; d_call: NA; j_call: TRBJ1-5; cdr3_nt: TGTGCCAGCAGCCCTCCGGGAGGTAGATCGCCCCAGCATTTT; cdr3_aa: CASSPPGGRSPQHF
clone_size: NA; v_call: TRBV10-3; d_call: TRBD2; j_call: TRBJ2-3; cdr3_nt: TGTGCCATCAGGGGCGGATCGACTAGCGGGGGGAACACAGATACGCAGTATTTT; cdr3_aa: CAIRGGSTSGGNTDTQYF
clone_size: NA; v_call: TRBV7-2; d_call: TRBD1; j_call: TRBJ2-3; cdr3_nt: TGTGCCAGCAGCCCGTTTGCGACAGGGGCTGGGGCAGATACGCAGTATTTT; cdr3_aa: CASSPFATGAGADTQYF
clone_size: NA; v_call: TRBV19; d_call: TRBD1; j_call: TRBJ2-7; cdr3_nt: TGTGCCAGTAGTATAAGACACCGGGACAGCTACGAGCAGTACTTC; cdr3_aa: CASSIRHRDSYEQYF
clone_size: NA; v_call: TRBV9; d_call: TRBD1; j_call: TRBJ2-2; cdr3_nt: TGTGCCAGCAGCTTACCGACAGGGGGCCCATGGAACACCGGGGAGCTGTTTTTT; cdr3_aa: CASSLPTGGPWNTGELFF
clone_size: NA; v_call: TRBV10-3; d_call: TRBD2; j_call: TRBJ2-5; cdr3_nt: TGTGCCATCAGTTTTAGCGGGAGACGAGAGACCCAGTACTTC; cdr3_aa: CAISFSGRRETQYF
clone_size: NA; v_call: TRBV5-6; d_call: NA; j_call: TRBJ1-3; cdr3_nt: TGTGCCAGCAGCTTGGCCGGAGTCTCTGGAAACACCATATATTTT; cdr3_aa: CASSLAGVSGNTIYF
clone_size: many; v_call: TRBV6-5; d_call: NA; j_call: TRBJ1-5; cdr3_nt: TGTGCCAGCAGTTCCAGTACCCCCAATCAGCCCCAGCATTTT; cdr3_aa: CASSSSTPNQPQHF
clone_size: NA; v_call: TRBV19; d_call: NA; j_call: TRBJ1-3; cdr3_nt: TGTGCCGTCCGGACTGATCGCTCTGGAAACACCATATATTTT; cdr3_aa: CAVRTDRSGNTIYF
clone_size: NA; v_call: TRBV28; d_call: NA; j_call: TRBJ1-2; cdr3_nt: TGTGCCAGCAGTTTATGGCAAGGCTTAGGGACTGGGGGCTACACCTTC; cdr3_aa: CASSLWQGLGTGGYTF
clone_size: NA; v_call: TRBV6-2/TRBV6-3; d_call: TRBD1; j_call: TRBJ1-2; cdr3_nt: TGTGCCAGCAGTCTACAGGGGGCGCGTTGGGGCTACACCTTC; cdr3_aa: CASSLQGARWGYTF
clone_size: NA; v_call: TRBV7-9; d_call: NA; j_call: TRBJ1-1; cdr3_nt: TGTGCCAGCATATTACAGGGTGGGAACACTGAAGCTTTCTTT; cdr3_aa: CASILQGGNTEAFF
clone_size: NA; v_call: TRBV4-1; d_call: NA; j_call: TRBJ2-1; cdr3_nt: TGCGCCAGCAGCCGAATTTCAGGGGTGCAGGCTAGCGGATCCTACAATGAGCAGTTCTTC; cdr3_aa: CASSRISGVQASGSYNEQFF
clone_size: NA; v_call: TRBV4-1; d_call: NA; j_call: TRBJ1-6; cdr3_nt: TGCGCCAGCAGCCAAGAGAGGCAAACGGCCTATAATTCACCCCTCCACTTT; cdr3_aa: CASSQERQTAYNSPLHF
clone_size: NA; v_call: TRBV10-3; d_call: NA; j_call: TRBJ1-1; cdr3_nt: TGTGCCATCAGTAAGAGGGAGGACACTGAAGCTTTCTTT; cdr3_aa: CAISKREDTEAFF
clone_size: NA; v_call: TRBV6-2/TRBV6-3; d_call: TRBD2; j_call: TRBJ2-5; cdr3_nt: TGTGCCAGCAGTTACTCCTACGCGGGGGGAAGACGGGAGACCCAGTACTTC; cdr3_aa: CASSYSYAGGRRETQYF
clone_size: NA; v_call: TRBV29-1; d_call: TRBD2; j_call: TRBJ2-3; cdr3_nt: TGCAGCGTCGCGGGGGTAAGGCTCCCCACAGATACGCAGTATTTT; cdr3_aa: CSVAGVRLPTDTQYF
clone_size: NA; v_call: TRBV2; d_call: TRBD2; j_call: TRBJ2-5; cdr3_nt: TGTGCCAGCAAGCCCCCTACTAGCGGGGGGGCGGAGACCCAGTACTTC; cdr3_aa: CASKPPTSGGAETQYF
clone_size: NA; v_call: TRBV10-3; d_call: NA; j_call: TRBJ1-1; cdr3_nt: TGTGCCATCAGTGAGTCGGCAGGGAGGGATGAAGCTTTCTTT; cdr3_aa: CAISESAGRDEAFF
clone_size: few; v_call: TRBV11-2; d_call: TRBD2; j_call: TRBJ2-1; cdr3_nt: TGTGCCAGCAGCCCCAGAACGGGACTAGCGGGAGTCTATGAGCAGTTCTTC; cdr3_aa: CASSPRTGLAGVYEQFF
clone_size: NA; v_call: TRBV4-3; d_call: TRBD1; j_call: TRBJ2-7; cdr3_nt: TGCGCCAGCAGCCAAGACAACAGGGGTCGCGAGCAGTACTTC; cdr3_aa: CASSQDNRGREQYF
clone_size: NA; v_call: TRBV7-6; d_call: NA; j_call: TRBJ2-1; cdr3_nt: TGTGCCAGCAGCCCAGAAGTCCTCAATTACAATGAGCAGTTCTTC; cdr3_aa: CASSPEVLNYNEQFF
clone_size: NA; v_call: TRBV12-3/TRBV12-4; d_call: NA; j_call: TRBJ2-3; cdr3_nt: TGTGCCAGCAGTCCAATCACAGATACGCAGTATTTT; cdr3_aa: CASSPITDTQYF
clone_size: NA; v_call: TRBV27; d_call: NA; j_call: TRBJ2-1; cdr3_nt: TGTGCCAGCAGTTTCGCCCGGGACAATGAGCAGTTCTTC; cdr3_aa: CASSFARDNEQFF
clone_size: NA; v_call: TRBV7-2; d_call: NA; j_call: TRBJ2-7; cdr3_nt: TGTGCCAGCAGCTTAGCCCACTCCTACGAGCAGTACTTC; cdr3_aa: CASSLAHSYEQYF
clone_size: NA; v_call: TRBV10-3; d_call: TRBD1; j_call: TRBJ2-1; cdr3_nt: TGTGCCATCAGTGAGAACAGGGGCAATGAGCAGTTCTTC; cdr3_aa: CAISENRGNEQFF
clone_size: NA; v_call: TRBV5-8; d_call: TRBD1; j_call: TRBJ2-3; cdr3_nt: TGTGCCAGCAGCCACGGGACAGTAGGGAGTGATACGCAGTATTTT; cdr3_aa: CASSHGTVGSDTQYF
clone_size: NA; v_call: TRBV11-3; d_call: NA; j_call: TRBJ1-4; cdr3_nt: TGTGCCAGCAGCTCCCGGGGTAGGGAAGCTCATGAAAAACTGTTTTTT; cdr3_aa: CASSSRGREAHEKLFF
clone_size: once; v_call: TRBV27; d_call: TRBD1; j_call: TRBJ2-1; cdr3_nt: TGTGCCAGCAGCCCGGATGGACAGGGGAACAATGAGCAGTTCTTC; cdr3_aa: CASSPDGQGNNEQFF